This paragraph covers one TCR beta chain sequence. Its specificity is unknown. The V gene's germline CDR1 is GTSNPN and CDR2 SVGIG (reference sequence). This CDR3 comprises 16 residues. Trimming cost V 2 bases and J 6 bases; bases outside gene matches: 9. The investigators sampled blood at baseline, at cycle 4 day 1, and at cycle 7 day 1. This entry comes from a study of OX40 agonist ivuxolimab in advanced cancers. Study observations and caveats: Relative to CD4+, CD8+ T cells held more expanded clones on average.

The protocol was immunoSEQ multiplex PCR, while the TCRdb copy is restricted to in-frame clones and leaves out a portion. Of tens of thousands of clones in the sample, 78% were seen once. The chain uses TRBV30 and TRBJ2-2; 10 nucleotides match TRBD1. The specimen comprised CD4+ or CD8+ T cells sorted from blood, sampled in a trial of the OX40 agonist ivuxolimab. The clonotype originates from an adult with an advanced solid tumor such as melanoma, head and neck, liver or kidney cancer. The CDR3 protein is CAWSFLGDRGAGELFF. In DNA, the CDR3 is TGTGCCTGGAGTTTTCTAGGGGACAGGGGAGCCGGGGAGCTGTTTTTT.